What follows describes a single TCR beta chain. Its antigen is as yet unknown. The data derive from a study of shared clonotypes between healthy human individuals. General study points: With a handful of donors compared, around 5% of naive CD4 clonotypes were shared. Non-shared clonotypes displayed generation probabilities falling below those of clonotypes present in all four donors.

The junction had 13 bases not matched to a gene; V was cut back by 6 bases and J by 8 bases. CDR1 MDHEN and CDR2 SYDVKM come from the germline V gene. The CDR3 runs to 16 residues. Sequencing was performed with immunoSEQ multiplex PCR; in TCRdb, only in-frame clones are kept and a portion is missing. This sample has around 1.6 million clones, with nearly 99% found just once. The receptor was derived from a man aged 25-45 years in good health. This chain uses TRBV28 with TRBJ1-5; 10 bases line up with TRBD1. Sequencing input: naive CD4+ T cells sorted from blood. Subset: CD45RA+ positively selected. CDR3 region: CASSSPLTGGYEPQHF. DNA for the CDR3: TGTGCCAGCAGCTCCCCTCTGACAGGGGGCTATGAGCCCCAGCATTTT.